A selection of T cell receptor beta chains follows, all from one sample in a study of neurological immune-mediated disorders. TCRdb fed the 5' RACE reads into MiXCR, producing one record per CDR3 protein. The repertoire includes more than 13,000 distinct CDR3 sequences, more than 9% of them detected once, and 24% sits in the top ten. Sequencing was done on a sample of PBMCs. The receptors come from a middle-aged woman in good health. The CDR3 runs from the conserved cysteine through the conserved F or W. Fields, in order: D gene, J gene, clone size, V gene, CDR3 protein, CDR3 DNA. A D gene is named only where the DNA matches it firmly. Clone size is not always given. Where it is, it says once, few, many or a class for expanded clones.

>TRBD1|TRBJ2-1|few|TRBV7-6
CASSTGQGLLGEQLF
TGTGCCAGCAGCACGGGACAGGGGTTGTTAGGTGAGCAGTTATTC
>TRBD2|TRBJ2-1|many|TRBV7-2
CASSLGSGRYNEQFF
TGTGCCAGCAGCTTAGGAAGCGGGAGATACAATGAGCAGTTCTTC
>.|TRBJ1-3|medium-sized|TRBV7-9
CASSLGTAGNTIYF
TGTGCCAGCAGCTTAGGGACTGCTGGAAACACCATATATTTT
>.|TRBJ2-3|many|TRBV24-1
CATSDDTDTQYF
TGTGCCACCAGTGATGACACAGATACGCAGTATTTT
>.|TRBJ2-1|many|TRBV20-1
CSASSGGGRYNEQFF
TGCAGTGCTAGTAGCGGTGGAGGTCGGTACAATGAGCAGTTCTTC
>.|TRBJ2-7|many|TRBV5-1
CASSYPGAHYEQYF
TGCGCCAGCAGCTACCCGGGAGCCCACTACGAGCAGTACTTC
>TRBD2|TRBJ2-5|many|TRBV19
CASSITSGSQETQYF
TGTGCCAGTAGTATAACTAGCGGGAGCCAAGAGACCCAGTACTTC
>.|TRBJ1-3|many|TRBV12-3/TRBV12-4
CASSVGYSGNTIYF
TGTGCCAGCAGTGTGGGATACTCTGGAAACACCATATATTTT
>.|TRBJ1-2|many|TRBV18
CASSPTWSSLPSNYGYTF
TGTGCCAGCTCACCAACTTGGTCATCCCTGCCCTCTAACTATGGCTACACCTTC
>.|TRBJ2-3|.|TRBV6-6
CASSSGGSDTQYF
TGTGCCAGCAGCTCCGGGGGATCAGATACGCAGTATTTT
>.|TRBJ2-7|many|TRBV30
CAWSRSGLEQYF
TGTGCCTGGAGTAGATCGGGTCTTGAGCAGTACTTC
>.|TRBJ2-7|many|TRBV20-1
CSANPENVYEQYF
TGCAGTGCTAATCCCGAAAATGTGTACGAGCAGTACTTC
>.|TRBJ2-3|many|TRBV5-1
CASSLLIGTDTQYF
TGCGCCAGCAGCCTATTGATTGGAACAGATACGCAGTATTTT
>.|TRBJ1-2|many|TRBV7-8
CASSLLETGTTNYGYTF
TGTGCCAGCAGCTTACTAGAGACAGGCACCACTAACTATGGCTACACCTTC
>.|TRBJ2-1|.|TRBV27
CASSFPGDSVNEQFF
TGTGCCAGCAGTTTCCCAGGGGATAGCGTCAATGAGCAGTTCTTC
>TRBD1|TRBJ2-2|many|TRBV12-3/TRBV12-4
CASSFSGTGQGVLFF
TGTGCCAGCAGTTTTTCCGGAACGGGACAGGGGGTGCTGTTTTTT
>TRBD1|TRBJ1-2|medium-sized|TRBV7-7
CASSWGQGGGYTF
TGTGCCAGCAGCTGGGGACAGGGTGGCGGCTACACCTTC
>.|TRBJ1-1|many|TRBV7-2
CASSSYTEAFF
TGTGCCAGCAGCTCCTACACTGAAGCTTTCTTT
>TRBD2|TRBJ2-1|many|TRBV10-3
CAITPSGGLNEQFF
TGTGCCATCACCCCTAGCGGGGGGCTCAATGAGCAGTTCTTC
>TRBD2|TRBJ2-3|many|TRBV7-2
CASSLQRGRTDTQYF
TGTGCCAGCAGCCTACAGCGGGGACGCACAGATACGCAGTATTTT
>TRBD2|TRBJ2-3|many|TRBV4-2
CASSQDQAGGGTDTQYF
TGTGCCAGCAGCCAAGATCAAGCGGGAGGGGGCACAGATACGCAGTATTTT
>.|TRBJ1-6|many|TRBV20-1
CSAQDHNSPLHF
TGCAGTGCTCAGGACCACAATTCACCCCTCCACTTT
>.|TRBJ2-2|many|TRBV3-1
CASSPRGARTGELFF
TGTGCCAGCAGCCCTCGGGGAGCCCGCACCGGGGAGCTGTTTTTT
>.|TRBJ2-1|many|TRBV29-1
CGVDGRRWESVMNEQFF
TGCGGCGTTGATGGCAGAAGGTGGGAGTCCGTTATGAATGAGCAGTTCTTC